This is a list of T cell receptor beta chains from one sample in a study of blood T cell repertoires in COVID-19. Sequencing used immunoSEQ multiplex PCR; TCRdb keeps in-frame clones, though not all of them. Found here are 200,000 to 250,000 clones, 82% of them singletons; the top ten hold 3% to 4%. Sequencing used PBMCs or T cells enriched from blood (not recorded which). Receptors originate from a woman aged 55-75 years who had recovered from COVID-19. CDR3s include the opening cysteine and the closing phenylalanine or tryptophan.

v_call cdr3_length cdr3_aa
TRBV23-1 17 CASILLLRDTRGYEQYF
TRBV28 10 CASRAVEAFF
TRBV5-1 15 CASSRTGGANTEAFF
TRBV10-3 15 CAIRSGYEGTGELFF
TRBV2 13 CASTEEGGSPLHF
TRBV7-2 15 CASSLATAAVETQYF
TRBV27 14 CAGPPERGSHEQYF
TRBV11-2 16 CASSFGQGLEGEKLFF
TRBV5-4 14 CASSPSGTGNTIYF
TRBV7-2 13 CASSLDRADTQYF
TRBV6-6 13 CASKTPGNSPLHF
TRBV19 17 CASSITGQGGSNQPQHF
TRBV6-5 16 CASSYSEGPVSYEQYF
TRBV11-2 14 CASSLGQKDSPLHF
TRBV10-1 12 CASSESSQPQHF
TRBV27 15 CASSPRRGQVETQYF
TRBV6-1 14 CASSEALTGDGYTF
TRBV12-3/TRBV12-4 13 CASSFFTNYGYTF
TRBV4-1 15 CASSLERDINSPLHF
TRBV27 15 CASSLSRRFNTEAFF
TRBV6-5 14 CASSPPRGEGELFF
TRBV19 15 CASAFGLAGVNEQYF
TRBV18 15 CASSPYGQGVDEQYF
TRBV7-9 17 CASSFPRGSGDDSPLHF
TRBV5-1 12 CASSLDGDTQYF
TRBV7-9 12 CASADRAETQYF
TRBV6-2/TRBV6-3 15 CASSYGTGKTDGYTF
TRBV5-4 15 CASSLASAGNYGYTF
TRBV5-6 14 CASSFFGPSYEQYF
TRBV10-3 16 CAISDLIAGGTDTQYF
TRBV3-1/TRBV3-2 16 CASSQEGWTTNTEAFF